A selection of T cell receptor beta chains follows, all from one sample in a study of CD8 T cells in ankylosing spondylitis. In TCRdb, the 5' RACE reads were re-called with MiXCR into one record per CDR3 protein. The profile shows 750,000 to 850,000 distinct CDR3 sequences, approximately 12% of them singletons. The specimen sequenced was blood, either unsorted or a sorted T cell fraction (not recorded which). These receptors all stem from a male donor with ankylosing spondylitis. CDR3s include the opening cysteine and the closing phenylalanine or tryptophan. The order of the fields is clone size, V gene, D gene, J gene, CDR3 length, CDR3 DNA, CDR3 protein. A D gene is named only where the DNA matches it firmly. Rows may omit the clone size; those that give it use once, few, many or a size class.

>few|TRBV12-3/TRBV12-4|NA|TRBJ1-5|14
TGTGCCAGCAGTTTTCTATCGGGGGATCAGCCCCAGCATTTT
CASSFLSGDQPQHF
>few|TRBV9|TRBD2|TRBJ2-1|14
TGTGCCAGCAGCGTAGGCGGGGGGGCCGGTGAGCAGTTCTTC
CASSVGGGAGEQFF
>few|TRBV3-1|NA|TRBJ1-1|12
TGTGCCAGCAGCCAAGGCCGGGCCGCGGCTTTCTTT
CASSQGRAAAFF
>few|TRBV4-3|NA|TRBJ1-4|15
TGCGCCAGCAGCCAAAGGACAGAAGATAATGAAAAACTGTTTTTT
CASSQRTEDNEKLFF
>many|TRBV20-1|NA|TRBJ2-5|13
TGCAGTGCTGACCCCCGGCAACAAGAGACCCAGTACTTC
CSADPRQQETQYF
>NA|TRBV3-1|TRBD1|TRBJ1-1|14
TGTGCCAGCAGCCATCGACAGGGCGACACTGAAGCTTTCTTT
CASSHRQGDTEAFF
>NA|TRBV18|TRBD1|TRBJ1-5|15
TGTGCCAGCTCACCGGGAGACAGGGCCAATCAGCCCCAGCATTTT
CASSPGDRANQPQHF
>few|TRBV9|TRBD1|TRBJ1-2|14
TGTGCCAGCAGCGCAGGGGGCTGGAGGGATGGCTACACCTTC
CASSAGGWRDGYTF
>many|TRBV29-1|TRBD1|TRBJ2-5|14
TGCAGCGTTTCCGGGACAGGTTTTCAAGAGACCCAGTACTTC
CSVSGTGFQETQYF
>few|TRBV20-1|NA|TRBJ2-1|15
TGCAGTGCTAGTGACGGCGGCTCTGCTGACAATGAGCAGTTCTTC
CSASDGGSADNEQFF
>NA|TRBV20-1|NA|TRBJ2-7|14
TGCAGTCCGAAACCTCGGGGCAGGTTCGGCGAGCAGTACTTC
CSPKPRGRFGEQYF
>NA|TRBV25-1|NA|TRBJ2-3|16
TGTGCCAGCAGGACTGACAGGAGTTCAAGCACAGATACGCAGTATTTT
CASRTDRSSSTDTQYF
>few|TRBV20-1|NA|TRBJ2-1|12
TGCAGTGCTAGAGAGATATCTCATCGGCAGTTCTTC
CSAREISHRQFF
>NA|TRBV12-3/TRBV12-4|TRBD1|TRBJ2-7|15
TGTGCCAGCAGGAACCCCGGGACAGGGTTCAACGAGCAGTACTTC
CASRNPGTGFNEQYF
>few|TRBV20-1|TRBD1|TRBJ1-3|13
TGCAGTGCCTCGACAGGGGTTGGAAACACCATATATTTT
CSASTGVGNTIYF
>few|TRBV4-2|NA|TRBJ2-3|16
TGTGCCAGCAGCCAAAACCCTCAACCCGGCACAGATACGCAGTATTTT
CASSQNPQPGTDTQYF
>NA|TRBV20-1|TRBD1|TRBJ1-5|15
TGCAGTGCCGCCCGGGGTGGACAGGGAAATCAGCCCCAGCATTTT
CSAARGGQGNQPQHF